These 27 T cell receptor beta chains were sequenced from one sample in a study of beta chain features in type 1 diabetes. Study results and limitations: All four CD4+ subsets of Type 1 diabetes patients contained TCRB CDR3s that were moderately but significantly shorter.

Every isolated RNA sample was fully reverse transcribed, so sequencing captured expressed TCRB transcripts. The protocol was immunoSEQ multiplex PCR, while the TCRdb copy is restricted to in-frame clones and leaves out a portion. This sample has some 150,000 clones; around an eighth occur once, and the top ten carry approximately 1.3%. The antigens these receptors bind are not known. Sequenced input: central memory CD4+ T cells from blood. These TCRs come from a man in his late teens or twenties with type 1 diabetes.

This clone was seen a few times. This chain links TRBV29-1 with TRBJ1-2; tentative D call: TRBD1 (6 bases). The CDR3 runs to 13 residues. From germline, CDR1 is SQVTM and CDR2 ANQGSEA. V lost 2 bases, J lost 4 bases, and 11 bases lay in between. Here the CDR3 reads CSVEWGQSYGYTF. In DNA, the CDR3 is TGCAGCGTTGAATGGGGGCAGTCCTATGGCTACACCTTC. Filled out from reference TRBV29-1 and TRBJ1-2, the complete variable domain reads SAVISQKPSRDICQRGTSLTIQCQVDSQVTMMFWYRQQPGQSLTLIATANQGSEATYESGFVIDKFPISRPNLTFSTLTVSNMSPEDSSIYLCSVEWGQSYGYTFGSGTRLTVV.

This clone has just a few counts. V and J are TRBV7-3 and TRBJ1-1; maybe TRBD1 (6 bases). The germline CDR1 and CDR2 sequences are SGHTA and FQGTGA. The CDR3 extends over 14 amino acids. Trimming pared 6 bases from V and 1 base from J, leaving 12 bases between. CDR3 sequence: CASSPGHQNTEAFF. The CDR3 DNA reads TGTGCCAGCAGTCCGGGACACCAGAACACTGAAGCTTTCTTT.

This clone was counted between two and nine times. V usage is TRBV28 and J usage is TRBJ1-2; possible D gene TRBD1, 6 bases. The CDR3 spans 12 residues. From germline, CDR1 is MDHEN and CDR2 SYDVKM. The V gene lost 6 bases and the J gene lost 3 bases, with 8 bases spanning the gap. DNA for the CDR3: TGTGCCAGCAGCTACAGGGACTATGGCTACACCTTC. Translating it yields CASSYRDYGYTF.

This clone was recorded a few times. The V and J genes are TRBV6-4 and TRBJ2-1, with D possibly being TRBD1 or TRBD2 (6 bases each). Between the trimmed V and J ends, which lost 5 bases and 7 bases, there was a span of 15 bases. The CDR3 extends over 14 amino acids. Germline CDR1 reads MRHNA; CDR2 reads SNTAGT. The chain's CDR3 is CASSLTGAGNEQFF. CDR3 DNA sequence: TGTGCCAGCAGTCTGACGGGGGCCGGGAATGAGCAGTTCTTC.

To note about this clone: Other nucleotide sequences from this sample produce the same CDR3. The chain uses TRBV7-9 and TRBJ1-5, with D unclear. The germline V and J ends were trimmed by 1 base and 3 bases, with 7 bases remaining between them. CDR1 is SEHNR and CDR2 is FQNEAQ in the germline V gene (reference sequence). The CDR3 sequence is 14 residues long. The CDR3 sequence: CASSLGGDNQPQHF. In DNA, the CDR3 is TGTGCCAGCAGCTTAGGAGGAGACAATCAGCCCCAGCATTTT.

The gene calls are TRBV15 and TRBJ2-5; 9 positions match TRBD1. There are 15 residues in the CDR3. Germline lookup yields CDR1 LNHNV and CDR2 YYDKDF (reference sequence). V was clipped by 0 bases and J by 3 bases; unmatched bases: 2. CDR3: CATSRERTGEETQYF. DNA of the CDR3: TGTGCCACCAGCAGAGAAAGGACAGGGGAAGAGACCCAGTACTTC.

This clone has a count of ten or more. In nucleotides, the CDR3 is TGTGCCACCCGGTCCCACTCCAGAGATGATGAGCAGTTCTTC. This codes for CATRSHSRDDEQFF. The J gene is TRBJ2-1, the V gene TRBV6-6; D is undetermined. V lost 10 bases to trimming and J lost 8 bases, with 21 bases between them. Per the germline V gene, CDR1 is MNHNY and CDR2 is SVGAGI (reference sequence). CDR3 size: 14 residues.

This clone came up many times. The CDR3 reads CSVEALFGGSGYTF. The CDR3 coding sequence is TGCAGCGTTGAGGCACTCTTTGGGGGTAGCGGCTACACCTTC. This sequence joins TRBV29-1 and TRBJ1-2; TRBD1 might be the D (5 bases). This CDR3 region has 14 residues. From germline, CDR1 is SQVTM and CDR2 ANQGSEA. Trimming cost V 3 bases and J 8 bases, with 19 bases left between them.

The chain employs TRBV18 and TRBJ1-1, with a weak D call TRBD1 (5 bases). The V and J ends lost 6 bases and 4 bases respectively, with 21 bases between them. Germline V lookup: CDR1 KGHSH, CDR2 LQKENI. The CDR3 contains 16 residues. The CDR3 bases are TGTGCCAGCTCTCCCGCCGGGACTCCGGCCCGCACTGAAGCTTTCTTT. Translation: CASSPAGTPARTEAFF. Looking up the rest from reference TRBV18 and TRBJ1-1 gives the full variable domain: NAGVMQNPRHLVRRRGQEARLRCSPMKGHSHVYWYRQLPEEGLKFMVYLQKENIIDESGMPKERFSAEFPKEGPSILRIQQVVRGDSAAYFCASSPAGTPARTEAFFGQGTRLTVV.

This clone was seen a few times. The rearrangement uses TRBV9 and TRBJ2-7; D might be TRBD2 (6 bases). V lost 0 bases, J lost 6 bases, and 19 bases lay in between. The germline CDR1 and CDR2 sequences are SGDLS and YYNGEE. The CDR3 has 16 amino acids. The CDR3 bases are TGTGCCAGCAGCGTAGCCCCGGGACTTAATAGAGGCGAGCAGTACTTC. Translating gives CASSVAPGLNRGEQYF.

There are a few counts of this clone. V usage is TRBV19 and J usage is TRBJ2-1; D uncertain. The germline V gene encodes CDR1 LNHDA and CDR2 SQIVND (reference sequence). The CDR3 is made up of 12 amino acids. Trimming shortened V by 6 bases and J by 9 bases, and 12 bases separated the two germline ends. The CDR3 loop is CASSPARSEQFF. In nucleotides, the CDR3 is TGTGCCAGTAGCCCCGCACGGAGTGAGCAGTTCTTC.

This clone was counted a few times. The chain employs TRBV19 and TRBJ2-1; D is ambiguous. Germline V lookup: CDR1 LNHDA, CDR2 SQIVND (reference sequence). This CDR3 is built from 12 residues. Between the trimmed V and J ends, which lost 5 bases and 2 bases, there was a span of 4 bases. CDR3 residues: CASSATYNEQFF. As DNA, the CDR3 is TGTGCCAGTAGTGCTACCTACAATGAGCAGTTCTTC.

The rearrangement joins TRBV23-1 to TRBJ1-3, with no clear D. TRBV23-1 is filed as an ORF, its function uncertain. Trimming removed 6 bases at V and 11 bases at J, with 2 bases between. CDR3 length: 8 amino acids. CDR3 in DNA: TGCGCCAGCAGGGCCATATATTTT. Protein: CASRAIYF.

The V gene is TRBV5-1, the J gene TRBJ2-3; D is unresolved. This CDR3 spans 11 amino acids. V was shortened by 8 bases and J by 3 bases, with 7 bases between the two germline ends. Germline CDR1 reads SGHRS; CDR2 reads YFSETQ. The CDR3 protein is CASTVTDTQYF. For the CDR3, the DNA is TGCGCCAGTACAGTAACAGATACGCAGTATTTT.

This chain links TRBV11-2 with TRBJ2-4; no clear D gene. Trimming took off 1 base at V and 8 bases at J, with 6 bases between the two ends. The CDR3 runs 12 residues. Germline loops: CDR1 SGHAT, CDR2 FQNNGV. The CDR3, as DNA: TGTGCCAGCAGCTTAGGACGGCACATTCAGTACTTC. This gives the protein CASSLGRHIQYF.

The chain recombines TRBV25-1 with TRBJ2-1; 10 nucleotides match TRBD1. Germline assignment: CDR1 MGHDK and CDR2 SYGVNS. CDR3 length equals 15 residues. Germline trimming cut 6 bases from V and 3 bases from J; bases unmatched to any gene: 5. The DNA for the CDR3 is TGTGCCAGCAGCCGACAGGGGGCCTTCTACAATGAGCAGTTCTTC. Translation gives CASSRQGAFYNEQFF. Together with reference TRBV25-1 and TRBJ2-1, the CDR3 gives the full variable domain: EADIYQTPRYLVIGTGKKITLECSQTMGHDKMYWYQQDPGMELHLIHYSYGVNSTEKGDLSSESTVSRIRTEHFPLTLESARPSHTSQYLCASSRQGAFYNEQFFGPGTRLTVL.

This clone was detected a few times. The rearrangement links TRBV15 to TRBJ1-4; TRBD1 matches 9 bases. The CDR3 has 18 residues. V lost 4 bases, J lost 3 bases, and 12 bases stayed unmatched. Germline V lookup: CDR1 LNHNV, CDR2 YYDKDF (reference sequence). This chain's CDR3 is CATSTNRDRASANEKLFF. The CDR3 region has the DNA TGTGCCACCAGCACAAATCGGGACAGGGCTTCAGCTAATGAAAAACTGTTTTTT.

The chain employs TRBV5-6 and TRBJ1-3; the match to TRBD1 covers 8 bases. The CDR3 has 16 residues. V dropped 3 bases and J dropped 0; count of bases not matched to a gene: 5. Germline V CDR1 and CDR2: SGHDT, YYEEEE. The CDR3 sequence is CASSSWDRTSGNTIYF. CDR3 coding DNA: TGTGCCAGCAGCTCATGGGACAGGACCTCTGGAAACACCATATATTTT.

The V gene is TRBV14, the J gene TRBJ2-1; D unresolved. The CDR3 spans 15 residues. The V gene's germline CDR1 is SGHDN and CDR2 FVKESK. V was trimmed by 3 bases and J by 4 bases, leaving 13 bases between them. The CDR3 coding sequence is TGTGCCAGCAGCCACCGGGCCCCGATATACAATGAGCAGTTCTTC. It translates to CASSHRAPIYNEQFF.

V gene TRBV28 combines with J gene TRBJ2-3; a possible D gene is TRBD1 (7 bases). CDR1 MDHEN and CDR2 SYDVKM come from the germline V gene. The CDR3 has 16 amino acids. V lost 7 bases to trimming and J lost 0 bases, with 17 bases between them. The CDR3 sequence is CASTYQTGTSTDTQYF. CDR3 in DNA: TGTGCCAGCACCTATCAGACAGGGACTAGCACAGATACGCAGTATTTT.

This clone was seen a few times. This sequence joins TRBV7-9 and TRBJ2-7, with D perhaps TRBD1 (6 bases). The V end was cut by 5 bases, the J end by 0 bases, with 11 bases between. Germline CDR1 and CDR2: SEHNR and FQNEAQ (reference sequence). The CDR3 loop spans 14 amino acids. DNA of the CDR3: TGTGCCAGCAGCGTAGGGGACAACTCCTACGAGCAGTACTTC. Amino acids: CASSVGDNSYEQYF.

V gene TRBV5-1 combines with J gene TRBJ2-3; D may be TRBD2 (7 bases). CDR3 length equals 15 residues. Germline V gives CDR1 SGHRS, CDR2 YFSETQ. V dropped 2 bases and J dropped 2 bases, with 12 bases sitting between them. The CDR3 spells CASSFQGGVTDTQYF. The CDR3 nucleotides are TGCGCCAGCAGCTTCCAAGGGGGGGTCACAGATACGCAGTATTTT.

There are a few counts of this clone. The CDR3 is CASSGQYYGYTF. As DNA, the CDR3 is TGTGCCAGCAGCGGACAATACTATGGCTACACCTTC. The chain is built from TRBV25-1 and TRBJ1-2, with D perhaps matching TRBD1 (5 bases). Germline loops: CDR1 MGHDK, CDR2 SYGVNS. CDR3 length: 12 residues. Trimming pared 6 bases from V and 3 bases from J, leaving 8 bases between.

The chain joins TRBV5-4 to TRBJ2-7, with 7 bases matching TRBD1. This CDR3 is 13 amino acids long. From germline, CDR1 is SGHNT and CDR2 YYREEE (reference sequence). Germline trimming cut 1 base from V and 3 bases from J; bases unmatched to any gene: 1. The CDR3 protein is CASSLPGGYEQYF. As DNA, the CDR3 is TGTGCCAGCAGCTTGCCAGGGGGCTACGAGCAGTACTTC.

This clone came up a few times. The chain has TRBV28 and TRBJ1-4; possible D gene TRBD1, 6 bases. The germline CDR1 and CDR2 sequences are MDHEN and SYDVKM. This CDR3 spans 14 amino acids. The V and J ends lost 4 bases and 6 bases respectively, with 12 bases between them. This chain's CDR3 is CASSSTGMDEKLFF. The CDR3 coding sequence is TGTGCCAGCAGTTCTACAGGGATGGATGAAAAACTGTTTTTT.

This clone showed up just a few times. The gene calls are TRBV2 and TRBJ1-4, with TRBD1 identical over 9 bases. Germline values: CDR1 SNHLY, CDR2 FYNNEI. The trim removed 8 bases at V and 8 bases at J, leaving 6 bases unmatched. CDR3 length: 13 residues. This CDR3 reads CASAGTGREKLFF. DNA for the CDR3: TGTGCCAGCGCCGGGACAGGGAGAGAAAAACTGTTTTTT. The whole variable domain, filled in from reference TRBV2 and TRBJ1-4, reads EPEVTQTPSHQVTQMGQEVILRCVPISNHLYFYWYRQILGQKVEFLVSFYNNEISEKSEIFDDQFSVERPDGSNFTLKIRSTKLEDSAMYFCASAGTGREKLFFGSGTQLSVL.

This clone came up a few times. The V call is TRBV6-5, the J call TRBJ2-2, with 7 bases identical to TRBD1. Germline CDR1 is MNHEY and CDR2 is SVGAGI. This CDR3 spans 16 amino acids. V dropped 0 bases and J dropped 7; count of bases not matched to a gene: 8. This CDR3 reads CASSYSTGTGGGELFF. The CDR3 DNA reads TGTGCCAGCAGTTACTCGACAGGGACCGGAGGCGGGGAGCTGTTTTTT.